The 27 T cell receptor beta chains below were found in one sample sequenced in a study of cytomegalovirus exposure and HLA in healthy donors. PCR used 60 Vbeta primers and 13 Jbeta primers. Some clones are missing from TCRdb's copy, which holds only in-frame ones; the method was immunoSEQ multiplex PCR. This specimen shows some 28,000 clones; the ten leading clones hold 0.55% to 0.75%. Source material: PBMCs. The receptor source for this set is a man in his thirties or forties in good health and CMV-seronegative.

The J gene is TRBJ2-3, the V gene TRBV11-2; 7 bases match TRBD2. Germline CDR1 and CDR2: SGHAT and FQNNGV. Unmatched junction bases numbered 13, after V lost 1 base and J lost 0 bases. This CDR3 is built from 19 residues. This CDR3 is CASSLGAGARRHSTDTQYF. The CDR3 DNA follows: TGTGCCAGCAGCTTAGGGGCGGGAGCCCGGAGGCATAGCACAGATACGCAGTATTTT.

V is TRBV5-1 and J is TRBJ2-1, with TRBD2 identical over 13 bases. Germline lookup yields CDR1 SGHRS and CDR2 YFSETQ. The CDR3 runs 18 residues. The ends lost 2 bases at V and 0 bases at J; junction bases unmatched: 5. Written as DNA, the CDR3 is TGCGCCAGCAGCTTAGGACTAGCGGGAGCTAGCTCCTACAATGAGCAGTTCTTC. Translating gives CASSLGLAGASSYNEQFF.

V gene TRBV5-1 combines with J gene TRBJ2-7; tentative D call: TRBD2 (6 bases). V lost 1 base to trimming and J lost 2 bases, with 10 bases between them. The CDR3 is 14 amino acids. Germline loops: CDR1 SGHRS, CDR2 YFSETQ. The DNA of the CDR3 is TGCGCCAGCAGCTTGACTAGCACGGCCTACGAGCAGTACTTC. Translating it yields CASSLTSTAYEQYF. Full variable domain (outside the CDR3, taken from reference TRBV5-1 and TRBJ2-7): KAGVTQTPRYLIKTRGQQVTLSCSPISGHRSVSWYQQTPGQGLQFLFEYFSETQRNKGNFPGRFSGRQFSNSRSEMNVSTLELGDSALYLCASSLTSTAYEQYFGPGTRLTVT.

Of note for this clone: At one end, the junction sequence differs from germline, possibly due to a read error. This sequence joins TRBV7-7 and TRBJ2-5, with 9 bases matching TRBD2. The CDR3 spans 16 residues. Germline V gives CDR1 SSHAT, CDR2 FNYEAQ (reference sequence). The CDR3 bases are TGTGCTAGCAGCCCGGGGGCGGGGGGGGTTCGGGAGACCCAGTACTTC. This sequence encodes CASSPGAGGVRETQYF.

The chain links TRBV30 to TRBJ2-3; perhaps TRBD2 as D (6 bases). The V gene lost 8 bases and the J gene lost 4 bases, with 16 bases spanning the gap. Germline values: CDR1 GTSNPN, CDR2 SVGIG (reference sequence). The CDR3 contains 13 residues. The CDR3 here is CAQAAGWADTQYF. In nucleotides, the CDR3 is TGTGCCCAGGCGGCGGGGTGGGCAGATACGCAGTATTTT. Combining the CDR3 with reference TRBV30 and TRBJ2-3 gives the whole variable domain SQTIHQWPATLVQPVGSPLSLECTVEGTSNPNLYWYRQAAGRGLQLLFYSVGIGQISSEVPQNLSASRPQDRQFILSSKKLLLSDSGFYLCAQAAGWADTQYFGPGTRLTVL.

V is TRBV11-2 and J is TRBJ1-4; D is unclear. The V gene lost 5 bases and the J gene lost 3 bases, with 13 bases spanning the gap. CDR3 size: 15 residues. Per the germline V gene, CDR1 is SGHAT and CDR2 is FQNNGV. The CDR3 spells CASSHPGSANEKLFF. In DNA, the CDR3 is TGTGCCAGCAGCCACCCCGGGTCGGCTAATGAAAAACTGTTTTTT.

Regarding this clone: Additional DNA sequences in this sample encode the identical CDR3. This chain joins TRBV5-8 and TRBJ1-1; no definite D call. V was clipped by 0 bases and J by 1 base, with 10 bases between them. Germline CDR1 reads SGHTS; CDR2 reads YDEGEE. This CDR3 is built from 15 residues. The CDR3 region has the DNA TGTGCCAGCAGCTTGGGTCACAGCTGGAACACTGAAGCTTTCTTT. Translating it yields CASSLGHSWNTEAFF.

The chain carries TRBV30 and TRBJ2-7, with TRBD1 as a possible D gene (5 bases). Germline assignment: CDR1 GTSNPN and CDR2 SVGIG (reference sequence). The CDR3 sequence is 12 residues long. The V and J ends lost 2 bases and 6 bases respectively, with 11 bases between them. CDR3 loop: CAWSLGRSEQYF. The CDR3 DNA follows: TGTGCCTGGAGTCTGGGGCGGTCCGAGCAGTACTTC.

The rearrangement uses TRBV19 and TRBJ1-1, with TRBD1 matching 9 bases. The ends lost 0 bases at V and 12 bases at J; junction bases unmatched: 11. The CDR3 extends over 15 amino acids. The germline V gene encodes CDR1 LNHDA and CDR2 SQIVND (reference sequence). CDR3 residues: CASSIDRWDREATFF. CDR3 bases: TGTGCCAGTAGTATAGATCGATGGGACAGGGAGGCGACTTTCTTT.

The rearrangement links TRBV18 to TRBJ2-1, with D possibly being TRBD2 (7 bases). V was cut by 6 bases and J by 7 bases, with 16 bases left in between. Germline assignment: CDR1 KGHSH and CDR2 LQKENI. This CDR3 is built from 14 residues. The DNA for the CDR3 is TGTGCCAGCTCCCCCCGGGGGGCCGTGAATGAGCAGTTCTTC. Translation: CASSPRGAVNEQFF.

This sequence joins TRBV10-3 and TRBJ2-7, with TRBD1 identical over 7 bases. Germline assignment: CDR1 ENHRY and CDR2 SYGVKD. The CDR3 length is 11 residues. J lost 5 bases, V lost 8 bases, and 3 bases had no gene match. DNA of the CDR3: TGTGCCATCCGGACAGGCAACGAGCAGTACTTC. Translation gives CAIRTGNEQYF.

The chain combines TRBV28 with TRBJ1-2; weak D call: TRBD1 (5 bases). Per the germline V gene, CDR1 is MDHEN and CDR2 is SYDVKM. This CDR3 is 11 amino acids long. V shed 8 bases and J shed 2 bases, with 6 bases lying between them. The CDR3 sequence: CASSGNYGYTF. The CDR3 DNA reads TGTGCCAGCTCAGGGAACTATGGCTACACCTTC.

This sequence joins TRBV7-9 and TRBJ1-3; D not resolved. CDR1 SEHNR and CDR2 FQNEAQ come from the germline V gene (reference sequence). Trimming shortened V by 6 bases and J by 0 bases, and 9 bases separated the two germline ends. The CDR3 is made up of 14 amino acids. CDR3 protein: CASSRRGSGNTIYF. CDR3 nucleotide sequence: TGTGCCAGCAGTAGACGGGGCTCTGGAAACACCATATATTTT.

The rearrangement uses TRBV20-1 and TRBJ1-2; D remains ambiguous. Looked up from germline, CDR1 is DFQATT and CDR2 is SNEGSKA (reference sequence). The CDR3 has 11 amino acids. V lost 4 bases to trimming and J lost 0 bases, with 3 bases between them. The CDR3 region has the DNA TGCAGTGCTACTGCTAACTATGGCTACACCTTC. Residues: CSATANYGYTF.

The gene calls are TRBV7-2 and TRBJ1-1, with a possible D match to TRBD1 (5 bases). Trimming removed 1 base from V and 0 bases from J, with 15 bases in between. The CDR3 has 17 amino acids. The germline V gene has CDR1 SGHTA and CDR2 FQGNSA. In DNA, the CDR3 is TGTGCCAGCAGCTTAGAAAGGCAGGGAACGATGAACACTGAAGCTTTCTTT. This codes for CASSLERQGTMNTEAFF.

The V gene is TRBV7-8, the J gene TRBJ1-6, with 7 bases identical to TRBD1. This CDR3 has 16 residues. V lost 2 bases, J lost 5 bases, and 6 bases stayed unmatched. The germline gives CDR1 SGHVS, CDR2 FQNEAQ. CDR3 amino acids: CASSLKRGQDNSPLHF. In DNA, the CDR3 is TGTGCCAGCAGCTTAAAAAGGGGGCAGGATAATTCACCCCTCCACTTT.

V gene TRBV5-1 combines with J gene TRBJ1-5; D is perhaps TRBD1 (6 bases). The CDR3 consists of 15 residues. Germline V gene sequence: CDR1 SGHRS, CDR2 YFSETQ. V shed 4 bases and J shed 0 bases, with 11 bases lying between them. The CDR3 DNA reads TGCGCCAGCAGCCTATCAGGGGATAGCAATCAGCCCCAGCATTTT. This translates into CASSLSGDSNQPQHF.

Here the CDR3 DNA reads TGCGCCAGCAGCTTGGATGGACAGGGGGCTAGGGAGCAGTTCTTC. Translation gives CASSLDGQGAREQFF. This rearrangement joins TRBV5-1 to TRBJ2-1; 11 bases are shared with TRBD1. This CDR3 spans 15 amino acids. J lost 10 bases, V lost 0 bases, and 6 bases had no gene match. Germline loops: CDR1 SGHRS, CDR2 YFSETQ.

This chain uses TRBV7-6 with TRBJ2-1; the match to TRBD2 covers 12 bases. Germline CDR1 and CDR2: SGHVS and FNYEAQ. V trimming: 5 bases; J trimming: 14 bases; junction bases outside the gene matches: 7. There are 13 residues in the CDR3. CDR3 DNA: TGTGCCAGCAGCGCCCTAGCGGGGGGGACTGAGTTCTTC. As protein: CASSALAGGTEFF. Complete variable domain (other parts from reference TRBV7-6 and TRBJ2-1): GAGVSQSPRYKVTKRGQDVALRCDPISGHVSLYWYRQALGQGPEFLTYFNYEAQQDKSGLPNDRFSAERPEGSISTLTIQRTEQRDSAMYRCASSALAGGTEFFGPGTRLTVL.

CDR3 protein: CASSSRTPRSNEQFF. DNA of the CDR3: TGTGCCAGCAGCTCTAGAACCCCGAGAAGCAATGAGCAGTTCTTC. V and J are TRBV7-8 and TRBJ2-1, with D unresolved. The CDR3 loop spans 15 amino acids. Per germline, CDR1 SGHVS and CDR2 FQNEAQ. V was shortened by 4 bases and J by 6 bases, with 16 bases between the two germline ends.

The chain joins TRBV5-1 to TRBJ2-1; maybe TRBD2 (6 bases). Germline CDR1 reads SGHRS; CDR2 reads YFSETQ. This CDR3 contains 16 residues. Trimming took off 0 bases at V and 0 bases at J, with 10 bases between the two ends. Written as DNA, the CDR3 is TGCGCCAGCAGCTTGGAATTAGCGGCCTCCTACAATGAGCAGTTCTTC. Protein sequence: CASSLELAASYNEQFF.

The chain links TRBV18 to TRBJ2-2; D is perhaps TRBD2 (5 bases). Trimming removed 3 bases at V and 0 bases at J, with 14 bases between. CDR1 KGHSH and CDR2 LQKENI come from the germline V gene. The CDR3 is 17 amino acids. This chain's CDR3 is CASSPPGLKANTGELFF. The CDR3 DNA reads as TGTGCCAGCTCACCCCCGGGGTTGAAGGCGAACACCGGGGAGCTGTTTTTT. The whole variable domain, remainder taken from reference TRBV18 and TRBJ2-2, is NAGVMQNPRHLVRRRGQEARLRCSPMKGHSHVYWYRQLPEEGLKFMVYLQKENIIDESGMPKERFSAEFPKEGPSILRIQQVVRGDSAAYFCASSPPGLKANTGELFFGEGSRLTVL.

The chain couples TRBV5-1 to TRBJ1-2, with TRBD1 as a possible D gene (5 bases). V lost 1 base, J lost 3 bases, and 10 bases lay in between. The CDR3 extends over 14 amino acids. Germline V gives CDR1 SGHRS, CDR2 YFSETQ. The chain's CDR3 is CASSLNGGDYGYTF. The CDR3 DNA reads TGCGCCAGCAGCTTGAACGGGGGGGACTATGGCTACACCTTC.

The rearrangement uses TRBV4-2 and TRBJ2-1; 9 bases agree with TRBD2. Trimming at V came to 2 bases and at J to 3 bases, leaving 5 bases not matched to a gene. This CDR3 has 16 amino acids. Germline assignment: CDR1 LGHNA and CDR2 YNFKEQ. The CDR3 DNA reads as TGTGCCAGCAGCCAAACTTCTAGCGGGGTCTACAATGAGCAGTTCTTC. This translates into CASSQTSSGVYNEQFF.

The chain employs TRBV2 and TRBJ1-5; D unresolved. V was clipped by 6 bases and J by 1 base, with 10 bases between them. The CDR3 sequence is 14 residues long. Germline V gives CDR1 SNHLY, CDR2 FYNNEI. The CDR3 protein is CASRPGLSNQPQHF. DNA of the CDR3: TGTGCCAGCAGGCCGGGGTTGAGCAATCAGCCCCAGCATTTT.

The rearrangement links TRBV10-3 to TRBJ2-7; 9 nucleotides line up with TRBD1. V trimming: 1 base; J trimming: 5 bases; junction bases outside the gene matches: 6. Germline values: CDR1 ENHRY, CDR2 SYGVKD. The CDR3 is 15 residues long. CDR3 sequence reads: CAISEYRQGEDEQYF. CDR3 in DNA: TGTGCCATCAGTGAGTATCGACAGGGGGAGGACGAGCAGTACTTC.

V usage is TRBV6-5 and J usage is TRBJ2-7, with D possibly being TRBD1 (7 bases). V was cut by 6 bases and J by 4 bases, with 19 bases left in between. Germline CDR1 is MNHEY and CDR2 is SVGAGI. The CDR3 loop spans 15 amino acids. The CDR3, as DNA: TGTGCCAGCAGCCCCGTTGGGACAGCGGGTTACGAGCAGTACTTC. Translating gives CASSPVGTAGYEQYF.